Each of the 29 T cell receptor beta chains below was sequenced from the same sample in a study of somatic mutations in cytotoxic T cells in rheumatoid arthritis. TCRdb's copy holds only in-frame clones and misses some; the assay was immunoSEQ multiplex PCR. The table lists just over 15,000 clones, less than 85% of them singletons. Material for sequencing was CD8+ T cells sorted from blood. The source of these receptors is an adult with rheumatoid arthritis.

The CDR3 sequence: CASSPPSTGRQNIQYF. CDR3 sequence (DNA): TGTGCCAGTAGTCCCCCAAGCACAGGGCGTCAGAACATTCAGTACTTC. The rearrangement uses TRBV19 and TRBJ2-4, with D perhaps TRBD1 (6 bases). The CDR3 contains 16 residues. CDR1 and CDR2 from the germline V gene are LNHDA and SQIVND (reference sequence). V was clipped by 5 bases and J by 7 bases, with 21 bases between them.

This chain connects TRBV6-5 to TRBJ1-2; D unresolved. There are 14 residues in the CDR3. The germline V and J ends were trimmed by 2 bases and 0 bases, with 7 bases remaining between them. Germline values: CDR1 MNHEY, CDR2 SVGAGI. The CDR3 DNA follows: TGTGCCAGCAGTTACCACAGAGCTAACTATGGCTACACCTTC. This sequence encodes CASSYHRANYGYTF.

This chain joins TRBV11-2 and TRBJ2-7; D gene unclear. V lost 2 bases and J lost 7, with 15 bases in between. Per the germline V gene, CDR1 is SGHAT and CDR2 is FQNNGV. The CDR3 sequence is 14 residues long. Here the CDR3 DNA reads TGTGCCAGCAGCTTAAACCACGGATTCGGAGAGCAGTACTTC. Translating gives CASSLNHGFGEQYF.

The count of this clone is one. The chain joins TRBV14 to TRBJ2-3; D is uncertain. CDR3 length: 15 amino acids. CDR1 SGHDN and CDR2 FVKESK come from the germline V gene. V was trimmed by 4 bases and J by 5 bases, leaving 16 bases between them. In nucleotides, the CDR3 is TGTGCCAGCAGCCGAGATATCACCCTTGGAGATACGCAGTATTTT. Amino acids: CASSRDITLGDTQYF.

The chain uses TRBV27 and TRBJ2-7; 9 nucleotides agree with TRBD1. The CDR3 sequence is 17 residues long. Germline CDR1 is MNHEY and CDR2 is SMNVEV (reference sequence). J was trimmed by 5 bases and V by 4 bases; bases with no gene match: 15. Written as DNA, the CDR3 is TGTGCCAGCAGTTCACCCCTTACCGGGACAGGGACCCACGAGCAGTACTTC. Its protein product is CASSSPLTGTGTHEQYF.

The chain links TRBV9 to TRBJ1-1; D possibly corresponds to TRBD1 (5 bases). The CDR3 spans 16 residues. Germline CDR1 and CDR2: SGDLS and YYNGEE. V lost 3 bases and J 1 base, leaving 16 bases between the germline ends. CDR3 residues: CASSADSNLGNTEAFF. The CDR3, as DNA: TGTGCCAGCAGCGCCGACAGCAACTTGGGGAACACTGAAGCTTTCTTT. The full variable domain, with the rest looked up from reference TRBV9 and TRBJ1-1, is DSGVTQTPKHLITATGQRVTLRCSPRSGDLSVYWYQQSLDQGLQFLIQYYNGEERAKGNILERFSAQQFPDLHSELNLSSLELGDSALYFCASSADSNLGNTEAFFGQGTRLTVV.

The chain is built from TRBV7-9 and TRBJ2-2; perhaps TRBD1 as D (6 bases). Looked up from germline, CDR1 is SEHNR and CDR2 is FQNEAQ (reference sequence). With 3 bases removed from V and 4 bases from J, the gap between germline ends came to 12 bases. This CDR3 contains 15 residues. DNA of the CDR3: TGTGCCAGCAGCTTCCGAACAGGGACCACCGGGGAGCTGTTTTTT. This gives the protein CASSFRTGTTGELFF.

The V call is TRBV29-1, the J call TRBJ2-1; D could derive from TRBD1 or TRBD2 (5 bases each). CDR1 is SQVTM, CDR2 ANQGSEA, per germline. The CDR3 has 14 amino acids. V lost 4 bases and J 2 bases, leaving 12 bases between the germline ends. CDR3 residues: CSVVEGDAYNEQFF. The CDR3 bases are TGCAGCGTTGTGGAAGGGGACGCCTACAATGAGCAGTTCTTC.

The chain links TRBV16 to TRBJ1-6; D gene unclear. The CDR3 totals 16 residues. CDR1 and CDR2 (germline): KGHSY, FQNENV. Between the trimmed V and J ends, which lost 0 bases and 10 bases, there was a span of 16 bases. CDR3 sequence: CASSQSIAGFKSPLHF. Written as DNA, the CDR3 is TGTGCCAGCAGCCAATCGATTGCGGGATTCAAGTCACCCCTCCACTTT.

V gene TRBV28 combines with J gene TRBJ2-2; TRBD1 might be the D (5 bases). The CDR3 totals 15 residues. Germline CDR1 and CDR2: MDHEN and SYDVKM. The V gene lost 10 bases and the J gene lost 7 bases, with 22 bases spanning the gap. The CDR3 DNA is TGTGCCAAAATAAATCTGGGGCAGGGTGGCGGGGAGCTGTTTTTT. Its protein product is CAKINLGQGGGELFF.

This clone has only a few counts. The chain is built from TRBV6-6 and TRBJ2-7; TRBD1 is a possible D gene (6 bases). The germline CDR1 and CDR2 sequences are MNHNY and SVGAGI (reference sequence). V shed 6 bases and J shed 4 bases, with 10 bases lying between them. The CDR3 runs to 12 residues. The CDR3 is CASRQGWYEQYF. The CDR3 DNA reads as TGTGCCAGCAGACAGGGCTGGTACGAGCAGTACTTC.

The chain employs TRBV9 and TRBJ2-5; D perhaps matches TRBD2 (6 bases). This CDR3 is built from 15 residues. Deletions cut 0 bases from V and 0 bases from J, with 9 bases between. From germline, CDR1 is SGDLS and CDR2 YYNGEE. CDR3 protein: CASSVGGAYQETQYF. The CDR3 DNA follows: TGTGCCAGCAGCGTAGGCGGGGCCTACCAAGAGACCCAGTACTTC.

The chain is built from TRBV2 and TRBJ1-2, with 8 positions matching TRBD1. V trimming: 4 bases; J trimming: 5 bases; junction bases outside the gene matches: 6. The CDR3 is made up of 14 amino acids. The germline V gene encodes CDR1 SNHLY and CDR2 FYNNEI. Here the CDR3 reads CASSGDRGGYGYTF. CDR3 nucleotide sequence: TGTGCCAGCAGTGGAGACAGGGGTGGGTATGGCTACACCTTC.

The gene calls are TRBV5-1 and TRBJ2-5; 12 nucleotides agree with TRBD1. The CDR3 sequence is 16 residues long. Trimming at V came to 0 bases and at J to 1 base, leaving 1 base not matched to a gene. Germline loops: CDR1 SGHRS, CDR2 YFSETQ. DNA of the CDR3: TGCGCCAGCAGCTTGGTGGGACAGGGGGCCCAAGAGACCCAGTACTTC. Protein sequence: CASSLVGQGAQETQYF.

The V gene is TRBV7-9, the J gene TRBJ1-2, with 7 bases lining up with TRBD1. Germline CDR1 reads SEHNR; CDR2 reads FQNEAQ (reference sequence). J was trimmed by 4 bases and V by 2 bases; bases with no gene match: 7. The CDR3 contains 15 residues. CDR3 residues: CASSLLRQGSYGYTF. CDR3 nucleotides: TGTGCCAGCAGCTTATTACGACAGGGAAGCTATGGCTACACCTTC.

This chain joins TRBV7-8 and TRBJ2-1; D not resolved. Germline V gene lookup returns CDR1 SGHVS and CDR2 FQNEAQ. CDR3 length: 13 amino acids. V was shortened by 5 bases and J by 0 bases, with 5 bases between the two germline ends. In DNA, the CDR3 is TGTGCCAGCAGCGGCAACTCCTACAATGAGCAGTTCTTC. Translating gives CASSGNSYNEQFF.

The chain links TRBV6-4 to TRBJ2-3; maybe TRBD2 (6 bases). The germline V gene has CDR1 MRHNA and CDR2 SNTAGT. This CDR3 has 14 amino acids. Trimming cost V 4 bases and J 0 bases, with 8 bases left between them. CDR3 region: CASSGRGSTDTQYF. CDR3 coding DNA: TGTGCCAGCAGTGGTCGGGGGAGCACAGATACGCAGTATTTT.

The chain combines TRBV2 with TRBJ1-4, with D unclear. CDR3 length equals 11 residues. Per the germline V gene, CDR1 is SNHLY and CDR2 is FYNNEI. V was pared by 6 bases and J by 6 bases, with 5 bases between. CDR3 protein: CASRYYEKLFF. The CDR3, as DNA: TGTGCCAGCAGATACTATGAAAAACTGTTTTTT.

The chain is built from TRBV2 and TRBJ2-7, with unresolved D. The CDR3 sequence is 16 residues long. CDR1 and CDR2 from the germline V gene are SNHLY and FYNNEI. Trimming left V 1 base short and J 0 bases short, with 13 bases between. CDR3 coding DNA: TGTGCCAGCAGTGAAGGTCTCAGGTTTCTCTCCTACGAGCAGTACTTC. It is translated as CASSEGLRFLSYEQYF.

CDR3 DNA: TGTGCCAGCAGTGGGACAGGAAGGGAGCAGTTCTTC. Protein sequence: CASSGTGREQFF. This chain connects TRBV2 to TRBJ2-1; TRBD1 aligns across 7 bases. V lost 4 bases and J lost 10; bases outside the gene matches: 4. This CDR3 region has 12 residues. Germline-derived CDR1 and CDR2 are SNHLY and FYNNEI.

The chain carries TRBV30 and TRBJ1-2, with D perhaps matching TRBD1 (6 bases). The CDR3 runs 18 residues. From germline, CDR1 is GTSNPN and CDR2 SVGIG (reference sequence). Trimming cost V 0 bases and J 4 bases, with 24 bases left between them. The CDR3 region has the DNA TGTGCCTGGAGTGTACCCCACCTCGAGACAGGTCAAATCTATGGCTACACCTTC. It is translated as CAWSVPHLETGQIYGYTF.

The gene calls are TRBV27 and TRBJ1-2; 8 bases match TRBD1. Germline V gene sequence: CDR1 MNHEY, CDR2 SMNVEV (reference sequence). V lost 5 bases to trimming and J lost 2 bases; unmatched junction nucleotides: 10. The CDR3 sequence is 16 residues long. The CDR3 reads CASSTTGQGTNYGYTF. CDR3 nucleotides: TGTGCCAGCAGTACTACAGGACAGGGCACCAACTATGGCTACACCTTC.

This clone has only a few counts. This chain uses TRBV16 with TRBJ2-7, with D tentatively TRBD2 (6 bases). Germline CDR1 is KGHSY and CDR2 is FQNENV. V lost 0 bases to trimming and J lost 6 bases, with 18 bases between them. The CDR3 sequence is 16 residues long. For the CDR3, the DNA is TGTGCCAGCAGCCAATCAGGGCGCGGGACCTTGGCCGAGCAGTACTTC. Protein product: CASSQSGRGTLAEQYF.

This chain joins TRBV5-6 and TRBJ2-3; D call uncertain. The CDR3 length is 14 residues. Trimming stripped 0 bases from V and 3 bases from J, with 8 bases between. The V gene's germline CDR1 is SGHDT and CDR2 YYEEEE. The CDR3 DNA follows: TGTGCCAGCAGCTTGGAAGGCGAAACAGATACGCAGTATTTT. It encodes CASSLEGETDTQYF.

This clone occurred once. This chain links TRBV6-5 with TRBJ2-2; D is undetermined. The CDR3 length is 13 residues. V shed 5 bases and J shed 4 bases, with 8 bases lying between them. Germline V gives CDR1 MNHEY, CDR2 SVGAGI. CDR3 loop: CASSPDGTGELFF. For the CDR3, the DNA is TGTGCCAGCAGTCCCGACGGCACCGGGGAGCTGTTTTTT.

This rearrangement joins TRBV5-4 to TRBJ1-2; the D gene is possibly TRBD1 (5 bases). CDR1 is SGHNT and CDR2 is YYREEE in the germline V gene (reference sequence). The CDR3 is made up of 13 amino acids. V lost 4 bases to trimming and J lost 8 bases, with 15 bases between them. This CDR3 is CASSPGRVQGYTF. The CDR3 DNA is TGTGCCAGCAGCCCTGGCAGGGTTCAGGGCTACACCTTC. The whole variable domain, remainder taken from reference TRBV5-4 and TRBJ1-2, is ETGVTQSPTHLIKTRGQQVTLRCSSQSGHNTVSWYQQALGQGPQFIFQYYREEENGRGNFPPRFSGLQFPNYSSELNVNALELDDSALYLCASSPGRVQGYTFGSGTRLTVV.

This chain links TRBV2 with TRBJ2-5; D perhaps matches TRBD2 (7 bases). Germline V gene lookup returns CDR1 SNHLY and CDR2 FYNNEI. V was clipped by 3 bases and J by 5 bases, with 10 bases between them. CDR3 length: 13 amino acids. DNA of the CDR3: TGTGCCAGCAGTGACGGGGGGCGGGAGACCCAGTACTTC. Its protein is CASSDGGRETQYF.

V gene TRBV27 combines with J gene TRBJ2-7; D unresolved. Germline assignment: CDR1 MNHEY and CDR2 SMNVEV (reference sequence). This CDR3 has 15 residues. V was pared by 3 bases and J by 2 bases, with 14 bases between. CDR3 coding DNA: TGTGCCAGCAGTTTTGGGGTGTCCAGAGCCTACGAGCAGTACTTC. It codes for CASSFGVSRAYEQYF.

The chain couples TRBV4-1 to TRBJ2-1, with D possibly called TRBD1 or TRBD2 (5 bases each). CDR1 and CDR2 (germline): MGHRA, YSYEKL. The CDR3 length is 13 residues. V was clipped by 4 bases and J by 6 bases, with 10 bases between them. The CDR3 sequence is CASSPWDANEQFF. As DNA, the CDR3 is TGCGCCAGCAGCCCCTGGGACGCCAATGAGCAGTTCTTC.